This T cell receptor (beta chain) was recovered during a study of shared clonotypes between healthy human individuals. Study context: Donors had three CD4 naive, three CD4 memory, two CD8 naive and one CD8 memory plate apiece.

The CDR3 has 13 amino acids. Trimming cost V 8 bases and J 5 bases; bases outside gene matches: 5. CDR1 MNHNS and CDR2 SASEGT come from the germline V gene. Study observations and caveats: Shared clonotypes: about 5.3% naive CD4, roughly 3.8% naive CD8, around 2.4% memory CD4, 0.4% memory CD8. Rarefaction analysis demonstrated incomplete sorted-subset sequencing notwithstanding large depth.

In the study's own analysis: ImmunoSEQ only sent back junction sequences with no quality scores, so filtering was done differently. The data were produced by immunoSEQ multiplex PCR, yet TCRdb's version contains in-frame clones alone and is incomplete. The D gene and trimming were derived from the DNA, and the V and J assignments and clone size from that table. The sample carries 1.4 million to 1.5 million clones, over 95% recorded once. As concerns this clone: What it binds is not known.

The source of this sequence is a man between 25 and 39 years old in good health. This chain connects TRBV6-1 to TRBJ2-3, with 9 bases fitting TRBD1. Sequencing input: naive CD4+ T cells sorted from blood. Subset: CD45RA+ positively selected. The CDR3 nucleotides are TGTGCCAGCTGGGACAGGGATATAGATACGCAGTATTTT. It codes for CASWDRDIDTQYF.